The present TCR beta chain was sequenced within a study of identical twins. The CDR3 extends over 12 amino acids. Germline CDR1 and CDR2: SGDLS and YYNGEE. V lost 7 bases and J lost 14, with 18 bases in between. A single record per CDR3 protein comes from TCRdb applying MiXCR to the 5' RACE reads. There are a few hundred thousand distinct CDR3 sequences in the sample; around 8.8% occur only once, and over 2% lies in the top ten. This clonotype appeared many times. The same data also contributed to another study, on yellow fever vaccine responses in identical twins.

This TCR was recovered from a woman aged 18 to 35 in good health. Sequencing was performed on memory (CD45RO+) T cells sorted from blood. The chain has TRBV9 and TRBJ2-2; D may be TRBD2 (5 bases). For the CDR3, the DNA is TGTGCCAGCGGGCTGTTGGGCGAGGGCCTGTTTTTT. It codes for CASGLLGEGLFF.